This entry concerns a single TCR beta chain. The antigen remains unidentified. Blood specimens came from baseline, cycle 4 day 1, and cycle 7 day 1. The record originates from a study of OX40 agonist ivuxolimab in advanced cancers. General observations from the study: Clones of CD4+ and CD8+ blood T cells grew by week 6 at doses of 0.1 to 3.0 mg/kg. Expanded clones were, on average, more numerous in CD8+ T cells than in CD4+.

Libraries were prepared by immunoSEQ multiplex PCR; TCRdb keeps only in-frame clonotypes and omits some of them. The sample has around 15,000 clones, roughly 78% seen once. Deletions cut 3 bases from V and 7 bases from J, with 13 bases between. This CDR3 region has 15 residues. CDR1 KGHSH and CDR2 LQKENI come from the germline V gene. Sequenced here: CD4+ or CD8+ T cells sorted from blood, sampled in a trial of the OX40 agonist ivuxolimab. The chain links TRBV18 to TRBJ1-6; D call uncertain. This receptor was identified in an adult with an advanced solid tumor such as melanoma, head and neck, liver or kidney cancer. The DNA of the CDR3 is TGTGCCAGCTCACCGCCGGAGGGAGGCAATTCACCCCTCCACTTT. This gives the protein CASSPPEGGNSPLHF.